A single sample is the source of the 16 T cell receptor beta chains below, sequenced in a study of control samples from healthy donors and cancer patients. Data came from immunoSEQ multiplex PCR; TCRdb stores just in-frame clones and leaves some out. The sample holds almost 95,000 clones, about nine tenths seen once. Sequenced input: blood. The receptors were sampled from a woman between 18 and 30 years old in good health.

The rearrangement links TRBV27 to TRBJ1-4; no definite D call. Trimming removed 7 bases at V and 0 bases at J, with 12 bases between. Germline lookup yields CDR1 MNHEY and CDR2 SMNVEV (reference sequence). CDR3 length: 15 residues. CDR3 residues: CASKGGRPTNEKLFF. CDR3 DNA: TGTGCCAGCAAGGGTGGGCGTCCAACTAATGAAAAACTGTTTTTT.

This chain uses TRBV2 with TRBJ1-1, with no clear D. CDR3 length equals 14 residues. The V end was cut by 8 bases, the J end by 0 bases, with 13 bases between. In germline, CDR1 is SNHLY, CDR2 FYNNEI. In nucleotides, the CDR3 is TGTGCCAGCCCTATTGCGGGGATGAACACTGAAGCTTTCTTT. This encodes CASPIAGMNTEAFF.

The chain employs TRBV7-9 and TRBJ2-3, with D hard to call. In germline, CDR1 is SEHNR, CDR2 FQNEAQ (reference sequence). Trimming left V 0 bases short and J 6 bases short, with 7 bases between. The CDR3 runs 13 residues. The CDR3 loop reads CASSLAPPDTQYF. The DNA for the CDR3 is TGTGCCAGCAGCTTAGCTCCGCCGGATACGCAGTATTTT.

The rearrangement uses TRBV27 and TRBJ1-2, with TRBD1 matching 7 bases. Per germline, CDR1 MNHEY and CDR2 SMNVEV (reference sequence). Germline trimming cut 8 bases from V and 0 bases from J; bases unmatched to any gene: 12. The length of the CDR3 is 16 residues. The CDR3 loop reads CASGLRDRATNYGYTF. CDR3 DNA sequence: TGTGCCAGCGGACTTCGGGACAGAGCGACTAACTATGGCTACACCTTC.

This clone came up once. The rearrangement uses TRBV6-5 and TRBJ1-5; TRBD1 matches 7 bases. The CDR3 is 14 amino acids. Losses at the gene ends were 8 bases for V and 2 bases for J; bases not matched to a gene: 6. CDR1 is MNHEY, CDR2 SVGAGI, per germline. CDR3 in amino acids: CASLRQGGNQPQHF. DNA for the CDR3: TGTGCCAGCTTGAGACAGGGTGGCAATCAGCCCCAGCATTTT.

This clone occurred once. The chain couples TRBV10-3 to TRBJ2-1; 7 bases are shared with TRBD1. Trimming removed 3 bases from V and 8 bases from J; junction bases left unmatched: 7. CDR3 length equals 14 residues. The V gene's germline CDR1 is ENHRY and CDR2 SYGVKD. CDR3 bases: TGTGCCATCAGTGACCCTGGACAGGATCATGAGCAGTTCTTC. Amino acids: CAISDPGQDHEQFF.

The chain carries TRBV7-9 and TRBJ2-5; D possibly corresponds to TRBD1 (6 bases). The CDR3 covers 15 residues. Trimming pared 4 bases from V and 2 bases from J, leaving 14 bases between. CDR1 and CDR2 (germline): SEHNR, FQNEAQ (reference sequence). CDR3 in amino acids: CASSSGTRTQETQYF. The DNA for the CDR3 is TGTGCCAGCAGCTCCGGGACAAGAACTCAAGAGACCCAGTACTTC.

The chain is built from TRBV18 and TRBJ2-3, with D uncertain. Trimming took off 0 bases at V and 1 base at J, with 8 bases between the two ends. Germline CDR1 KGHSH, CDR2 LQKENI. This CDR3 has 15 residues. CDR3: CASSPPVTGTDTQYF. DNA for the CDR3: TGTGCCAGCTCACCACCGGTAACGGGCACAGATACGCAGTATTTT.

The CDR3 region has the DNA TGTGCCAGCAGTCCTTCCATAGGGATGAACACTGAAGCTTTCTTT. Protein sequence: CASSPSIGMNTEAFF. V usage is TRBV27 and J usage is TRBJ1-1; D remains unclear. Per the germline V gene, CDR1 is MNHEY and CDR2 is SMNVEV (reference sequence). Trimming shortened V by 5 bases and J by 0 bases, and 13 bases separated the two germline ends. This CDR3 is built from 15 residues.

The sample holds one count of this clone. Here the CDR3 reads CASSVFYGYTF. The CDR3 DNA sequence: TGTGCCAGTAGTGTATTCTATGGCTACACCTTC. This rearrangement joins TRBV19 to TRBJ1-2, with no clear D. This CDR3 has 11 residues. Germline V lookup: CDR1 LNHDA, CDR2 SQIVND (reference sequence). V shed 5 bases and J shed 4 bases, with 5 bases lying between them.

CDR3 nucleotides: TGCAGCGTTGAAATAGGGACAGGGTACAATGAGCAGTTCTTC. It specifies CSVEIGTGYNEQFF. V usage is TRBV29-1 and J usage is TRBJ2-1; 9 nucleotides agree with TRBD1. The V segment lost 2 bases and the J segment 4 bases; nucleotides outside the gene matches: 3. Germline CDR1 reads SQVTM; CDR2 reads ANQGSEA. This CDR3 is 14 amino acids long.

J is TRBJ1-2 and V is TRBV5-1; TRBD1 is a possible D gene (6 bases). There are 13 residues in the CDR3. The germline V gene has CDR1 SGHRS and CDR2 YFSETQ. The germline V and J ends were trimmed by 3 bases and 4 bases, with 10 bases remaining between them. The CDR3 DNA is TGCGCCAGCAGCTCAGGGGTCCTCTATGGCTACACCTTC. Residues: CASSSGVLYGYTF.

J is TRBJ2-7 and V is TRBV5-6; D perhaps matches TRBD2 (6 bases). Germline-derived CDR1 and CDR2 are SGHDT and YYEEEE. V was clipped by 9 bases and J by 6 bases, with 19 bases between them. The CDR3 spans 13 residues. The CDR3 here is CATARGLLSEQYF. The CDR3 DNA reads as TGTGCCACCGCTCGGGGACTTCTGTCCGAGCAGTACTTC.

The chain has TRBV2 and TRBJ1-1; D call uncertain. Germline loops: CDR1 SNHLY, CDR2 FYNNEI. V lost 7 bases to trimming and J lost 0 bases, with 12 bases between them. The CDR3 runs 14 residues. The CDR3 spells CASNLKRMNTEAFF. The DNA of the CDR3 is TGTGCCAGCAACTTGAAACGAATGAACACTGAAGCTTTCTTT. The whole variable domain, remainder taken from reference TRBV2 and TRBJ1-1, is EPEVTQTPSHQVTQMGQEVILRCVPISNHLYFYWYRQILGQKVEFLVSFYNNEISEKSEIFDDQFSVERPDGSNFTLKIRSTKLEDSAMYFCASNLKRMNTEAFFGQGTRLTVV.

The V call is TRBV7-2, the J call TRBJ2-3; 9 bases match TRBD2. V was pared by 1 base and J by 2 bases, with 7 bases of the junction left unmatched. The CDR3 extends over 17 amino acids. Germline CDR1 reads SGHTA; CDR2 reads FQGNSA. The CDR3 here is CASSLEASGGTTDTQYF. The CDR3 DNA reads as TGTGCCAGCAGCTTAGAAGCCAGCGGGGGGACCACAGATACGCAGTATTTT.

In this sample, this clone turned up once. The V call is TRBV5-8, the J call TRBJ2-3; 10 nucleotides line up with TRBD1. This CDR3 comprises 16 residues. Germline V gene data show CDR1 as SGHTS and CDR2 as YDEGEE. V lost 0 bases and J lost 4; bases outside the gene matches: 5. CDR3: CASSLAGQGVADTQYF. CDR3 in DNA: TGTGCCAGCAGCTTGGCAGGACAGGGGGTTGCAGATACGCAGTATTTT.